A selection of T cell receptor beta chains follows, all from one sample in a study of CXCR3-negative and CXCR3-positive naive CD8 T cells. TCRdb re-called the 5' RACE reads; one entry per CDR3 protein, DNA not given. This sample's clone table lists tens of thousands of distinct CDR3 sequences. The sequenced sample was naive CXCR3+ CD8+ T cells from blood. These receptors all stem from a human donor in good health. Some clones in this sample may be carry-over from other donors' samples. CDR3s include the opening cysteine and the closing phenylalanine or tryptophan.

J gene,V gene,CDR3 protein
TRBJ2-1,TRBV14,CASRRTDSDSYNEQFF
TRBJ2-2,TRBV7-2,CASSLKTGVLFF
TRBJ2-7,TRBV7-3,CASSPRGQGLYEQYF
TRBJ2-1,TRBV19,CASQPGTRRNEQFF
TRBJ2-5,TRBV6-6,CATTRTGRGETQYF
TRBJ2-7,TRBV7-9,CASRPGHDYEQYF
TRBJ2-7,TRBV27,CASIGSYEQYF
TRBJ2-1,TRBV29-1,CSVLYLRDEQFF
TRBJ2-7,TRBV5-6,CATGTGAFSEQYF
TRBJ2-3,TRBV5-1,CASSSVSGGWTDTQYF
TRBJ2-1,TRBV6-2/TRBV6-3,CASSYPTDEQFF
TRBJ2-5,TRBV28,CASSFGAVKGETQYF
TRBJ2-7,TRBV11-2,CASSLVRGGYEQYF
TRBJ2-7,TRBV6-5,CASSYSLGYYEQYF
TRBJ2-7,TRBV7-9,CASSAARDRTSYEQYF
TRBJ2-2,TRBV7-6,CASSSPDTGVTGELFF
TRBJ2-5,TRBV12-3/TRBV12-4,CASSEASGGKSQETQYF
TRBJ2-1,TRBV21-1,CASSTSGNNEQFF
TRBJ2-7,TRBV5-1,CASGPGAGGYYEQYF
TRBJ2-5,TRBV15,CATSGTGLGETQYF
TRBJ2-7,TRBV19,CASSIRGNSYEQYF
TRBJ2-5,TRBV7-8,CASSPDPGTRIRETQYF
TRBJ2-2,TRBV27,CASSHNGGTGELFF
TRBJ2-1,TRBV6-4,CASSEAGGSYNEQFF
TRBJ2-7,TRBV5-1,CASTSNSGTDPYEQYF
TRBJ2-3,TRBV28,CASTLKTGSTDTQYF
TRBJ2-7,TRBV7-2,CASSFGTAYEQYF
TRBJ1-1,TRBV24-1,CATSDLDSPTDNTEAFF
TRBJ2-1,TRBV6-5,CASSTQISYNEQFF
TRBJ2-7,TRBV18,CASSPPTGSPHEQYF
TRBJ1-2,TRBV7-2,CASSPRQGEDGYTF
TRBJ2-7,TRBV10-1,CASSDRPTGGNSYWSYEQYF
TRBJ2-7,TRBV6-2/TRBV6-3,CASSYSPDRGLYEQYF
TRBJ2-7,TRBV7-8,CASSLGSFEQYF
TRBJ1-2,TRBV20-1,CSAPGQVLYGYTF
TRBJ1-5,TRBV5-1,CASSLAPGNQPQHF
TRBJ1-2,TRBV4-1,CASSHLGGGGGYTF
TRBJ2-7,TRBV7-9,CASSLGAYYEQYF
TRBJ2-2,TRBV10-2,CASDPTERGGLVGELFF
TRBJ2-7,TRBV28,CASSLWQGPYEQYF
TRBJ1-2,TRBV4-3,CASSQDQGSNYGYTF
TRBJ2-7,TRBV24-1,CATSDLRVHEQYF
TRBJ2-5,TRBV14,CASSQEVNLQETQYF
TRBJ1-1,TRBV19,CASSIWAEAFF
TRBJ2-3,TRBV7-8,CASSLMAGGPTDTQYF
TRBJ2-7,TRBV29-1,CSVEVAGGRSSYEQYF
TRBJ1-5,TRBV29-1,CSVRGTGGKQPQHF
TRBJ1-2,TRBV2,CASTADRNYGYTF
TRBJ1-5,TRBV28,CASSLRGMGLLQPQHF
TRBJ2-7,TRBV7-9,CASSPFSYEQYF
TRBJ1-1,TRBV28,CASSPPSGRGVMNTEAFF
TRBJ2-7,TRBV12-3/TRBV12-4,CASSLAPVSSYEQYF
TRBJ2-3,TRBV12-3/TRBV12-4,CASSHLESTDTQYF
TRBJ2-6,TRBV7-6,CASSLWGQEGTGANVLTF
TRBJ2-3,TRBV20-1,CSALLDWSTDTQYF
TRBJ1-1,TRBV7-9,CASSLLIGLTEAFF
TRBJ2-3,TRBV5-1,CASTTHPRLAGGTDTQYF
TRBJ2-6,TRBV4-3,CASRPHVNRESLSGANVLTF
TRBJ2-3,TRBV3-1,CASSHRLAENTDTQYF
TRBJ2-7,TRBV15,CATEGGAANEQYF